This record looks at one T cell receptor (beta chain) sequence and its context. V gave up 8 bases and J gave up 5 bases; unmatched junction bases: 8. The CDR3 extends over 12 amino acids. Looked up from germline, CDR1 is GTSNPN and CDR2 is SVGIG (reference sequence). This record comes from a study of technical replicates of blood from a handful of donors. Here immunoSEQ multiplex PCR was the method, and the copy in TCRdb shows in-frame clones only, minus some. The profile shows 10,000 to 15,000 clones, roughly 80% of them singletons. The receptor comes from a human donor in good health. The material sequenced was PBMCs. This rearrangement joins TRBV30 to TRBJ2-5; 7 nucleotides agree with TRBD2. The CDR3 DNA sequence: TGTGCCGGGGGGGGGAGGTTGGAGACCCAGTACTTC. The encoded protein is CAGGGRLETQYF.